A selection of T cell receptor beta chains follows, all from one sample in a study of cytotoxic CD8 clonotypes in ibrutinib-treated CLL. Clones were sequenced by immunoSEQ multiplex PCR, and TCRdb holds only the in-frame ones, with some missing. The table lists around 310,000 clones, just under 80% of them singletons. Source: PBMCs, taken before ibrutinib treatment. All receptors come from a human donor with chronic lymphocytic leukemia. Each CDR3 is given with its conserved first and last residue. The D gene is left open where the match is weak. Clone size is shown for a subset of rows, as once, few, many or a class of expanded clone.

V gene,D gene,J gene,clone size,CDR3 length,CDR3 DNA,CDR3 protein
TRBV5-1,TRBD1,TRBJ1-1,-,13,TGCGCCAGCAGCGAGACAGGGGGCACTGAAGCTTTCTTT,CASSETGGTEAFF
TRBV18,TRBD1,TRBJ1-1,-,15,TGTGCCAGCTCCCCGACAGGGAGCGGGAACACTGAAGCTTTCTTT,CASSPTGSGNTEAFF
TRBV10-3,TRBD2,TRBJ2-5,-,18,TGTGCCATCAGTGATCCCGGGACTAGCGGGAGGCAACAAGAGACCCAGTACTTC,CAISDPGTSGRQQETQYF
TRBV7-8,-,TRBJ2-1,-,18,TGTGCCAGCAGCTTATTGGGGGGGGACAGGTTTTCCTACAATGAGCAGTTCTTC,CASSLLGGDRFSYNEQFF
TRBV20-1,-,TRBJ2-3,-,11,TGCAGTGCGGAAGACTACCGCTTACAGTATTTT,CSAEDYRLQYF
TRBV30,-,TRBJ1-2,once,10,TGTGCCTGGGGTAATCATGGCTACACCTTC,CAWGNHGYTF
TRBV9,-,TRBJ2-3,-,12,TGTGCCAGCAGCGTAGGTTGGGATACGCAGTATTTT,CASSVGWDTQYF
TRBV5-5,-,TRBJ2-6,-,13,TGTGCCAGCAGCTTGCCTGGGGCCAACGTCCTGACTTTC,CASSLPGANVLTF
TRBV6-6,-,TRBJ2-2,once,13,TGTGCCAGCGGGACTCCCTACACCGGGGAGCTGTTTTTT,CASGTPYTGELFF
TRBV4-2,-,TRBJ2-6,-,15,TGTGCCAGCAGCCAAACTTACATCGGGGCCAACGTCCTGACTTTC,CASSQTYIGANVLTF
TRBV10-3,TRBD2,TRBJ2-1,-,16,TGTGCCATCAGTCCTAGCGGGAGGGCCTTCTACAATGAGCAGTTCTTC,CAISPSGRAFYNEQFF
TRBV7-3,-,TRBJ1-6,-,14,TGTGCCAGCAGCTCCCGGGGGACTGATTCACCCCTCCACTTT,CASSSRGTDSPLHF
TRBV27,-,TRBJ2-3,-,11,TGTGCCAGCCAACAGACAGATACGCAGTATTTT,CASQQTDTQYF
TRBV13,-,TRBJ2-5,few,14,TGTGCCAGCAGGCCTACAGGGCACCAAGAGACCCAGTACTTC,CASRPTGHQETQYF
TRBV10-3,TRBD1,TRBJ2-7,-,14,TGTGCCATCAGGACCGGGACAGGGGAGTACGAGCAGTACTTC,CAIRTGTGEYEQYF
TRBV5-1,TRBD1,TRBJ1-2,-,15,TGCGCCAGCAGCTTGGCTCCGGGACAGGGCGGGGGCTACACCTTC,CASSLAPGQGGGYTF
TRBV28,TRBD2,TRBJ2-1,-,15,TGTGCCAGCAGTTTACTCAGCGGGAGCCACAATGAGCAGTTCTTC,CASSLLSGSHNEQFF
TRBV30,-,TRBJ2-7,-,20,TGTGCCTGGAGTGCCTCAACCAAATTTTTAGGAAGGGCTCAATCCTACGAGCAGTACTTC,CAWSASTKFLGRAQSYEQYF
TRBV27,-,TRBJ2-2,-,15,TGTGCCAGCAGTTCCCAGCCAACGAACACCGGGGAGCTGTTTTTT,CASSSQPTNTGELFF
TRBV30,-,TRBJ1-2,-,15,TGTGCCTGGAGTGTATACAGCCGAGCTAACTATGGCTACACCTTC,CAWSVYSRANYGYTF
TRBV18,-,TRBJ1-1,-,14,TGTGCCAGCTCACCACAAAGGGGAAAGACTGAAGCTTTCTTT,CASSPQRGKTEAFF
TRBV4-3,TRBD2,TRBJ2-2,-,16,TGCGCCAGCAGCCAAGATGCCGGGAGGATGACCGGGGAGCTGTTTTTT,CASSQDAGRMTGELFF
TRBV5-4,-,TRBJ2-7,-,15,TGTGCCAGCAGCTTCGATCTGTGGCAGGGTGGCGAGCAGTACTTC,CASSFDLWQGGEQYF
TRBV7-8,-,TRBJ2-1,-,14,TGTGCCAGCAGCTTAGGATTTGCAGTCAATGAGCAGTTCTTC,CASSLGFAVNEQFF
TRBV5-4,-,TRBJ2-3,few,12,TGTGCCAGCAGCTTTTCCACAGATACGCAGTATTTT,CASSFSTDTQYF
TRBV30,-,TRBJ1-3,-,14,TGTGCCTGGAGTGCCAGAGCCTCTGGAAACACCATATATTTT,CAWSARASGNTIYF
TRBV28,TRBD2,TRBJ2-1,few,17,TGTGCCAGCAGCAGTCTAGCGGGAGGGCCCCCTTACAATGAGCAGTTCTTC,CASSSLAGGPPYNEQFF
TRBV4-2,-,TRBJ1-4,-,19,TGTGCCAGCAGCCAAGCGAGGAGTCGGATTGATGCAACTAATGAAAAACTGTTTTTT,CASSQARSRIDATNEKLFF
TRBV25-1,TRBD2,TRBJ2-1,-,16,TGTGCCAGCAGTGGGACTAGCGGACCGACTTACAATGAGCAGTTCTTC,CASSGTSGPTYNEQFF
TRBV9,-,TRBJ2-3,-,15,TGTGCCAGCAGCAACCGGTTCGGTAGCACAGATACGCAGTATTTT,CASSNRFGSTDTQYF
TRBV9,-,TRBJ2-1,-,14,TGTGCCAGCAGCGTAGCGCACGGCGACGATGAGCAGTTCTTC,CASSVAHGDDEQFF
TRBV5-1,-,TRBJ2-7,few,14,TGCGCCAGCAGCTTGGCTAGGAACCTATACGAGCAGTACTTC,CASSLARNLYEQYF
TRBV29-1,-,TRBJ1-2,-,13,TGCAGCGCTGGGTCCGGGTCAAACTATGGCTACACCTTC,CSAGSGSNYGYTF
TRBV25-1,-,TRBJ2-1,once,14,TGTGCCAGCAGTTGGAGGGCAATGGTGGGTGAGCAGTTCTTC,CASSWRAMVGEQFF
TRBV6-5,-,TRBJ2-7,-,12,TGTGCCAGCAGAACCAACTCCTACGAGCAGTACTTC,CASRTNSYEQYF
TRBV7-8,TRBD1,TRBJ2-1,-,17,TGTGCCAGCAGCTTAGCGGGGGGGACAGGGGGATACAATGAGCAGTTCTTC,CASSLAGGTGGYNEQFF
TRBV27,TRBD2,TRBJ2-2,-,14,TGTGCCAGCAGGGTAGCGGGAGCTCCCGGGGAGCTGTTTTTT,CASRVAGAPGELFF
TRBV14,-,TRBJ2-3,-,17,TGTGCCAGCAGCGACGGCTCGGGGGTGTTAAGCACAGATACGCAGTATTTT,CASSDGSGVLSTDTQYF
TRBV7-8,-,TRBJ2-4,once,16,TGTGCCAGCAGCTTAGCTCGCGGAAAAGCCAAAAACATTCAGTACTTC,CASSLARGKAKNIQYF
TRBV28,-,TRBJ1-2,-,15,TGTGCCAGCAGCCTGGGCGCATTACCTAACTATGGCTACACCTTC,CASSLGALPNYGYTF
TRBV5-1,-,TRBJ1-5,few,17,TGCGCCAGCAGCTTGGGGGTGTTGGGGCCTGGCAATCAGCCCCAGCATTTT,CASSLGVLGPGNQPQHF
TRBV7-2,TRBD2,TRBJ2-5,-,17,TGTGCCAGCAGCTTCGGGCTAGCGGGAGGGCGGAGGGAGACCCAGTACTTC,CASSFGLAGGRRETQYF
TRBV7-2,-,TRBJ2-1,few,13,TGTGCCAGCAGCTTACCGGTCTACAATGAGCAGTTCTTC,CASSLPVYNEQFF
TRBV15,TRBD2,TRBJ2-3,-,15,TGTGCCACCAGCAGAGAGAGAGCGGGAGCGGATACGCAGTATTTT,CATSRERAGADTQYF
TRBV13,TRBD1,TRBJ2-7,-,15,TGTGCCAGCAGCTCGGGACAGACTACCACCTACGAGCAGTACTTC,CASSSGQTTTYEQYF
TRBV15,TRBD2,TRBJ2-1,-,15,TGTGCCACCCTCCCAGGCGCGGGAGGTCGCAATGAGCAGTTCTTC,CATLPGAGGRNEQFF
TRBV30,-,TRBJ1-1,-,11,TGTGCCTGGAGGATAACCAGTGAAGCTTTCTTT,CAWRITSEAFF
TRBV9,TRBD2,TRBJ2-7,-,15,TGTGCCAGCAGCGTAGAAGGCGGGAGCTCCTACGAGCAGTACTTC,CASSVEGGSSYEQYF
TRBV4-3,-,TRBJ2-2,-,13,TGCGCCAGCAGCCATCGGGGGTCCGGGGAGCTGTTTTTT,CASSHRGSGELFF
TRBV7-9,-,TRBJ1-1,-,13,TGTGCCAGCAGCCCTACGACAGTCACTGAAGCTTTCTTT,CASSPTTVTEAFF
TRBV10-2,-,TRBJ2-7,-,11,TGCGCCACCCAAGTCGGCGACGAGCAGTACTTC,CATQVGDEQYF
TRBV9,TRBD1,TRBJ1-3,-,15,TGTGCCAGCAGCGCAACAGGGGGCTCTGGAAACACCATATATTTT,CASSATGGSGNTIYF
TRBV11-2,-,TRBJ2-4,-,16,TGTGCCAGCAGCCTTTTCTTCTCGGAAACCAAAAACATTCAGTACTTC,CASSLFFSETKNIQYF
TRBV30,-,TRBJ2-7,-,14,TGTGCCTGGAGTGCTGGGGGGCGATCCTACGAGCAGTACTTC,CAWSAGGRSYEQYF
TRBV30,TRBD2,TRBJ2-2,-,16,TGTGCCTGGAACCTTGGACTAGCGGGAGAAACCGGGGAGCTGTTTTTT,CAWNLGLAGETGELFF
TRBV11-2,-,TRBJ1-2,-,13,TGTGCCAGCAGCTTAGATGCGGGAGCGGGCTACACCTTC,CASSLDAGAGYTF
TRBV19,-,TRBJ2-7,-,14,TGTGCCAGTAGTATGAACAACCCGACCTACGAGCAGTACTTC,CASSMNNPTYEQYF
TRBV11-2,TRBD1,TRBJ2-2,-,17,TGTGCCAGCAGCCTTAGAAGGGACAGTAGGGACACCGGGGAGCTGTTTTTT,CASSLRRDSRDTGELFF
TRBV28,-,TRBJ2-1,once,14,TGTGCCAGCAGTTTCGGCAGTTGGAACAATGAGCAGTTCTTC,CASSFGSWNNEQFF
TRBV4-2,TRBD2,TRBJ2-1,-,14,TGTGCCAGCAGCTCCCGACTAGCGGGTGATGAGCAGTTCTTC,CASSSRLAGDEQFF